This entry lists 5 T cell receptor beta chains sequenced from one sample in a study of memory B cells and T cells in multiple sclerosis. What these receptors recognize is not known. Method: immunoSEQ multiplex PCR; TCRdb's copy keeps in-frame clones and lacks some. The sample holds 12,000 or so clones, roughly four fifths seen once. After stimulus-free culture, autoproliferating CFSE-dim and non-proliferating CFSE-high T cells were sequenced separately. Roughly 5x10^7 CFSE-labeled PBMCs were cultured 6 to 7 days unstimulated, then replicate wells were pooled. The sample was PBMCs from blood kept in culture. The receptors stem from a human donor with multiple sclerosis.

To note about this clone: One junction end does not reproduce the germline sequence, and a read error may be involved. This same CDR3 is encoded by further DNA sequences in the sample. The V gene is TRBV6-1, the J gene TRBJ2-3; D not resolved. This CDR3 comprises 15 residues. Germline V gene sequence: CDR1 MNHNS, CDR2 SASEGT. As DNA, the CDR3 is TGTGCCAGCAGTGAATTCCAGTGGACCACAGATACACAGTATTTT. Protein sequence: CASSEFQWTTDTQYF.

Only a few counts were recorded for this clone. As DNA, the CDR3 is TGTGCCAGTAGTTCAGGGGTAGGGACCGGGGAGCTGTTTTTT. The encoded protein is CASSSGVGTGELFF. The chain combines TRBV19 with TRBJ2-2, with D perhaps TRBD1 (6 bases). The V gene lost 5 bases and the J gene lost 5 bases, with 12 bases spanning the gap. Germline V gene lookup returns CDR1 LNHDA and CDR2 SQIVND (reference sequence). The CDR3 is 14 residues long.

J is TRBJ1-2 and V is TRBV29-1; D is unresolved. V was trimmed by 5 bases and J by 4 bases, leaving 17 bases between them. CDR3 size: 14 residues. The germline V gene encodes CDR1 SQVTM and CDR2 ANQGSEA. The CDR3 loop reads CSVIAFGSPYGYTF. Written as DNA, the CDR3 is TGCAGCGTTATCGCCTTTGGCAGCCCCTATGGCTACACCTTC.

The J gene is TRBJ2-7, the V gene TRBV27; D possibly corresponds to TRBD1 (6 bases). V lost 3 bases and J lost 5, with 17 bases in between. The germline V gene encodes CDR1 MNHEY and CDR2 SMNVEV (reference sequence). This CDR3 region has 15 residues. Written as DNA, the CDR3 is TGTGCCAGCAGTTTCCGCGCAGGGGTAGGACACGAGCAGTACTTC. It encodes CASSFRAGVGHEQYF.

V and J are TRBV6-1 and TRBJ2-5; no firm D call. Germline assignment: CDR1 MNHNS and CDR2 SASEGT. The CDR3 loop spans 14 amino acids. The V and J ends lost 4 bases and 7 bases respectively, with 16 bases between them. The CDR3 DNA reads as TGTGCCAGCAGTGGGGTCTCCTCGGCGGCGACCCAGTACTTC. Translated, it gives CASSGVSSAATQYF.